This T cell receptor (beta chain) came from a study of beta chain features in type 1 diabetes. CDR3 length: 13 residues. The germline V gene encodes CDR1 SGHTA and CDR2 FQGNSA. V was pared by 5 bases and J by 7 bases, with 12 bases between. The whole isolated RNA underwent reverse transcription, so sequencing captured expressed TCRB transcripts. Data came from immunoSEQ multiplex PCR; TCRdb stores just in-frame clones and leaves some out. Of around 340,000 clones detected, roughly 8% appear once; the ten largest clones hold more than 0.4%. This receptor was identified in a woman aged 18 to 35 in good health. The sequenced sample was central memory CD4+ T cells from blood. The chain links TRBV7-2 to TRBJ2-1, with no clear D. In DNA form, the CDR3 reads TGTGCCAGCAGCCCGCAAACGGGTAATGAGCAGTTCTTC. This translates into CASSPQTGNEQFF.